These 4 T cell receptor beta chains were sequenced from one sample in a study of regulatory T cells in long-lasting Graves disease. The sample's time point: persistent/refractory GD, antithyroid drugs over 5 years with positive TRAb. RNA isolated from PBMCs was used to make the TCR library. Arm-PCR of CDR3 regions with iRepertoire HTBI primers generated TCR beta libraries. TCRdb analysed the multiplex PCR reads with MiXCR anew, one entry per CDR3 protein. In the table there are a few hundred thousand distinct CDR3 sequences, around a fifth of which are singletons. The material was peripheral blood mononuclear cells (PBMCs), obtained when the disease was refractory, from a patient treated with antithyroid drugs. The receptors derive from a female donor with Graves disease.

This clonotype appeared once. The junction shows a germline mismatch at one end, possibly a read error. The CDR3 DNA reads as TGTGCCAGCAGTCTCCGGGACTCTCGAAACACCATATATTTT. Translating gives CASSLRDSRNTIYF. The chain carries TRBV2 and TRBJ1-3; possible D gene TRBD1, 5 bases. CDR3 size: 14 residues. The V gene's germline CDR1 is SNHLY and CDR2 FYNNEI.

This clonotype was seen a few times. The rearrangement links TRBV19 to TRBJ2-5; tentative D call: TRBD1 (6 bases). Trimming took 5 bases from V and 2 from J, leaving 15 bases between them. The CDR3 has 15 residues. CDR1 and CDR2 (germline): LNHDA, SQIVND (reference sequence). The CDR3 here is CASSALDRRQETQYF. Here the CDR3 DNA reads TGTGCCAGTAGTGCCCTCGACAGGAGACAAGAGACCCAGTACTTC. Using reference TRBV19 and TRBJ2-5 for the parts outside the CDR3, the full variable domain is DGGITQSPKYLFRKEGQNVTLSCEQNLNHDAMYWYRQDPGQGLRLIYYSQIVNDFQKGDIAEGYSVSREKKESFPLTVTSAQKNPTAFYLCASSALDRRQETQYFGPGTRLLVL.

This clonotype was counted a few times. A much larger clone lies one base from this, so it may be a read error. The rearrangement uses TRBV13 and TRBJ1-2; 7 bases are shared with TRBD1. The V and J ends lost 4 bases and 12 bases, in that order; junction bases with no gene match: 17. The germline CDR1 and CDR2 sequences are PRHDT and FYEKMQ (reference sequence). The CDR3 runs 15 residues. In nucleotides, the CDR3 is TGTGCCAGCAGCTCCATCCTAGGGACAGCGGAAGGCCACACCTTC. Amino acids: CASSSILGTAEGHTF.

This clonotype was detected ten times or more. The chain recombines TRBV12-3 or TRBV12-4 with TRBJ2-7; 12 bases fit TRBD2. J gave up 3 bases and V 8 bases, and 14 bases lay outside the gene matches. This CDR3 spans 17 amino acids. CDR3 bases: TGTGCCAGCCGTCCCCCCCCGGCTAGCGGGAGGGTCTACGAGCAGTACTTC. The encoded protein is CASRPPPASGRVYEQYF.